Listed below are T cell receptor beta chains from one sample, sequenced in a study of T cells in tumors after PD-1 blockade. Data came from immunoSEQ multiplex PCR; TCRdb stores just in-frame clones and leaves some out. The sample lists about 16,000 clones; roughly 87% were seen once. The source was PBMCs, collected after anti-PD-1 treatment. Receptor source: a human donor with basal cell carcinoma. The CDR3 runs from the conserved cysteine through the conserved F or W. D genes are given only for firm matches. Not all rows give a size; the values are once, few, many and, for expanded clones, a class.

TRBJ2-2	.	TRBV28	TRBD2	CAGEGPNTGELFF	TGTGCCGGGGAGGGTCCCAACACCGGGGAGCTGTTTTTT
TRBJ2-1	.	TRBV5-6	.	CASSLGIRIGEQFF	TGTGCCAGCAGCTTGGGAATTCGGATTGGTGAGCAGTTCTTC
TRBJ2-5	.	TRBV14	.	CASSQDPGQETQYF	TGTGCCAGCAGCCAAGATCCAGGGCAAGAGACCCAGTACTTC
TRBJ2-2	.	TRBV10-2	.	CASSEGGLGTSPNTGELFF	TGCGCCAGCAGTGAGGGAGGCCTAGGGACATCACCGAACACCGGGGAGCTGTTTTTT
TRBJ2-7	few	TRBV5-1	.	CASGQGPYEQYF	TGCGCCAGTGGCCAGGGTCCCTACGAGCAGTACTTC
TRBJ2-1	.	TRBV7-6	.	CASSQEPRDAGEQFF	TGTGCCAGCAGCCAGGAACCGCGGGACGCGGGTGAGCAGTTCTTC
TRBJ2-7	.	TRBV21-1	.	CASEWAAGRYEQYF	TGTGCCAGCGAGTGGGCGGCGGGCCGCTACGAGCAGTACTTC
TRBJ2-6	.	TRBV5-5	TRBD1	CASSWDRGQGANVLTF	TGTGCCAGCAGCTGGGACAGGGGGCAAGGGGCCAACGTCCTGACTTTC
TRBJ2-5	.	TRBV28	TRBD1	CASSQPGQGGETQYF	TGTGCCAGCAGTCAACCGGGACAGGGAGGGGAGACCCAGTACTTC
TRBJ1-1	.	TRBV7-9	.	CASTAGAGYYTEAFF	TGTGCCAGCACCGCTGGGGCTGGGTATTATACTGAAGCTTTCTTT
TRBJ1-2	.	TRBV6-5	TRBD1	CASSSPGQGALGYTF	TGTGCCAGCAGTTCACCCGGACAGGGGGCCTTGGGCTACACCTTC
TRBJ1-4	.	TRBV19	TRBD1	CASMTARGEKLFF	TGTGCCAGTATGACCGCCAGGGGGGAAAAACTGTTTTTT
TRBJ2-5	.	TRBV11-3	TRBD1	CASSFRGMGETQYF	TGTGCCAGCAGCTTCAGGGGGATGGGGGAGACCCAGTACTTC
TRBJ2-6	.	TRBV7-9	.	CASSLGFPGANVLTF	TGTGCCAGCAGCTTAGGGTTTCCGGGGGCCAACGTCCTGACTTTC
TRBJ2-5	.	TRBV5-1	.	CASSLVLETQYF	TGCGCCAGCAGCTTGGTGCTAGAGACCCAGTACTTC
TRBJ2-5	.	TRBV7-9	.	CASSAQGLEETQYF	TGTGCCAGCAGCGCCCAGGGTCTCGAGGAGACCCAGTACTTC
TRBJ2-2	.	TRBV7-3	.	CASSLMGTGELFF	TGTGCCAGCAGCTTAATGGGGACCGGGGAGCTGTTTTTT
TRBJ2-7	.	TRBV6-5	.	CASRPQGDYEQYF	TGTGCCAGCAGGCCTCAGGGAGACTACGAGCAGTACTTC
TRBJ1-3	.	TRBV19	.	CASSRQSLSGNTIYF	TGTGCCAGTAGTAGACAGAGCCTCTCTGGAAACACCATATATTTT
TRBJ2-2	.	TRBV2	.	CASRITVTGELFF	TGTGCCAGCAGGATAACAGTCACCGGGGAGCTGTTTTTT
TRBJ1-2	few	TRBV10-3	.	CAISDLQANYGYTF	TGTGCCATCAGTGACCTACAGGCTAACTATGGCTACACCTTC
TRBJ1-5	.	TRBV6-6	.	CASSGLRGSNQPQHF	TGTGCCAGCAGTGGCCTCAGGGGTAGCAATCAGCCCCAGCATTTT
TRBJ1-6	few	TRBV3-1/TRBV3-2	.	CASRGVDNSPLHF	TGTGCCAGCAGGGGGGTCGATAATTCACCCCTCCACTTT
TRBJ1-4	once	TRBV5-1	.	CASSVGQASANEKLFF	TGCGCCAGCAGCGTCGGACAAGCCTCGGCTAATGAAAAACTGTTTTTT
TRBJ2-1	few	TRBV7-9	TRBD2	CASRTRLAGDGNEQFF	TGTGCCAGCAGAACCCGACTAGCGGGAGATGGGAATGAGCAGTTCTTC
TRBJ1-1	.	TRBV19	.	CASSIGSGRLNTEAFF	TGTGCCAGTAGTATAGGATCCGGGAGACTGAACACTGAAGCTTTCTTT
TRBJ2-1	.	TRBV14	TRBD2	CASSPPGLAGGNNEQFF	TGTGCCAGCAGCCCACCGGGACTAGCGGGGGGTAACAATGAGCAGTTCTTC
TRBJ2-7	.	TRBV2	.	CASSGAVSYEQYF	TGTGCCAGCAGTGGGGCAGTATCCTACGAGCAGTACTTC
TRBJ1-3	.	TRBV18	TRBD1	CASSRRIPGQTTSGNTIYF	TGTGCCAGCTCGCGAAGAATCCCGGGACAGACGACCTCTGGAAACACCATATATTTT
TRBJ2-1	few	TRBV2	.	CASSYGWAGAGSSYNEQFF	TGTGCCAGCAGTTATGGGTGGGCGGGGGCGGGGAGCTCCTACAATGAGCAGTTCTTC
TRBJ2-7	.	TRBV14	TRBD1	CASSHSRGVYTGGYEQYF	TGTGCCAGCAGCCACTCAAGAGGAGTATATACAGGGGGCTACGAGCAGTACTTC
TRBJ2-3	once	TRBV28	.	CASSLQTDTQYF	TGTGCCAGCAGTTTACAAACAGATACGCAGTATTTT